This T cell receptor beta chain derives from a study of beta chain features in type 1 diabetes. Notes on this clone: The antigen is undetermined.

The authors reverse transcribed all of the isolated RNA, so sequencing captured expressed TCRB transcripts. The assay was immunoSEQ multiplex PCR, and TCRdb's table has in-frame clones only and misses some. In the table there are 130,000 to 150,000 clones, under 60% of which are singletons. The CDR3 has 13 residues. The V gene lost 5 bases and the J gene lost 6 bases, with 10 bases spanning the gap. Germline V lookup: CDR1 LGHNA, CDR2 YNFKEQ. General observations from the study: Compared to healthy donors, patients appeared to have naive, central memory and Treg TCRB repertoires that were more alike. Type 1 diabetes patients had moderately but significantly shorter TCRB CDR3s in all four CD4+ subsets.

Material: Tregs from blood. The chain recombines TRBV4-2 with TRBJ1-4; D is uncertain. This TCR derives from a man between 18 and 29 years old in good health. The CDR3 here is CASSFRLYEKLFF. As DNA, the CDR3 is TGTGCCAGCAGCTTTAGACTGTATGAAAAACTGTTTTTT.